This T cell receptor beta chain was captured by sequencing in a study of shared clonotypes between healthy human individuals. At the level of the study: In total, the donors were a couple of women and a few men aged 18 to 49.

Using immunoSEQ multiplex PCR, the repertoire was profiled, and TCRdb retains in-frame clones only, with some absent. The sample comprises 550,000 to 800,000 clones, around 67% of which are singletons, and over 1.5% rests with the top ten. The TCR comes from a woman in her 30s in good health. Sequenced: memory CD4+ T cells sorted from blood. Subset noted: CD45RA-negative fraction.

The CDR3 bases are TGTGCCAGCAGCCCCCACATCCTGCCCTCTGGAAACACCATATATTTT. It codes for CASSPHILPSGNTIYF. V and J are TRBV7-2 and TRBJ1-3; D is unclear. The CDR3 is 16 amino acids. V was clipped by 5 bases and J by 0 bases, with 14 bases between them. From germline, CDR1 is SGHTA and CDR2 FQGNSA. Full variable domain (rest looked up from reference TRBV7-2 and TRBJ1-3): GAGVSQSPSNKVTEKGKDVELRCDPISGHTALYWYRQSLGQGLEFLIYFQGNSAPDKSGLPSDRFSAERTGGSVSTLTIQRTQQEDSAVYLCASSPHILPSGNTIYFGEGSWLTVV.